This entry lists 29 T cell receptor beta chains sequenced from one sample in a study of T cells after yellow fever vaccination. From the 5' RACE reads, TCRdb called clonotypes with MiXCR, one entry per CDR3 protein. The sample lists around 340,000 distinct CDR3 sequences, 9.5% to 15% seen once, with 3.2% in the top ten. Source: CD4+ T cells sorted from PBMCs, taken 15 days after the yellow fever booster vaccination. The source of these receptors is a man aged 18 to 35 who received the YFV17D yellow fever vaccine.

The gene calls are TRBV21-1 and TRBJ1-2. TRBV21-1 corresponds to a pseudogene. The CDR3 consists of 12 residues. The CDR3 sequence: CASSKARGRHGF. For the CDR3, the DNA is TGTGCCAGCAGCAAAGCGCGAGGACGGCACGGCTTC.

V gene TRBV2 combines with J gene TRBJ2-3; no clear D gene. The germline gives CDR1 SNHLY, CDR2 FYNNEI. V dropped 8 bases and J dropped 2 bases, with 2 bases sitting between them. The CDR3 covers 10 residues. CDR3: CASLTDTQYF. The CDR3 coding sequence is TGTGCCAGCCTCACAGATACGCAGTATTTT.

The chain links TRBV5-1 to TRBJ1-2, with 9 bases identical to TRBD1. The J segment lost 7 bases and the V segment lost 1 base, leaving 11 bases of the junction unmatched. Germline CDR1 is SGHRS and CDR2 is YFSETQ. The CDR3 is 16 residues long. The CDR3 spells CASSLLGSGQGGGYTF. The CDR3 DNA reads as TGCGCCAGCAGCTTGCTCGGTTCGGGACAGGGAGGTGGCTACACCTTC.

The chain combines TRBV20-1 with TRBJ1-1; D is unresolved. Germline CDR1 DFQATT, CDR2 SNEGSKA (reference sequence). Trimming pared 5 bases from V and 9 bases from J, leaving 19 bases between. CDR3 length equals 13 residues. CDR3 nucleotides: TGCAGTGCTCAGAGAACCATGATAGGCCAAGCTTTCTTT. Its translation: CSAQRTMIGQAFF.

V gene TRBV7-2 combines with J gene TRBJ1-3; a weak D match, TRBD1 (5 bases). The germline CDR1 and CDR2 sequences are SGHTA and FQGNSA. Trimming cost V 5 bases and J 4 bases, with 15 bases left between them. The CDR3 extends over 15 amino acids. CDR3 amino acids: CASSNPGLGGNTIYF. Here the CDR3 DNA reads TGTGCCAGCAGCAATCCAGGGTTGGGGGGAAACACCATATATTTT.

J is TRBJ1-1 and V is TRBV9; D is unclear. Germline assignment: CDR1 SGDLS and CDR2 YYNGEE. CDR3 length: 14 residues. Trimming removed 4 bases from V and 4 bases from J, with 14 bases in between. The CDR3: CASSPLRIVTEAFF. As DNA, the CDR3 is TGTGCCAGCAGCCCCCTAAGGATTGTCACTGAAGCTTTCTTT.

CDR3: CASSAATQTGINYGYTF. DNA for the CDR3: TGTGCCAGCAGTGCCGCTACTCAGACAGGGATCAACTATGGCTACACCTTC. V and J are TRBV28 and TRBJ1-2; 7 bases align to TRBD1. J lost 2 bases, V lost 5 bases, and 14 bases had no gene match. This CDR3 spans 17 amino acids. CDR1 is MDHEN, CDR2 SYDVKM, per germline.

This clonotype came up a few times. The rearrangement links TRBV6-6 to TRBJ2-3; D is undetermined. CDR1 is MNHNY and CDR2 is SVGAGI in the germline V gene (reference sequence). This CDR3 region has 14 residues. V lost 0 bases to trimming and J lost 1 base, with 5 bases between them. CDR3 sequence (DNA): TGTGCCAGCAGTTACTCGAAGCGCACAGATACGCAGTATTTT. Translating gives CASSYSKRTDTQYF.

This clonotype appeared many times. V is TRBV27 and J is TRBJ2-3, with 12 bases aligning to TRBD2. The CDR3 runs 16 residues. V gave up 7 bases and J gave up 2 bases; unmatched junction bases: 7. From germline, CDR1 is MNHEY and CDR2 SMNVEV (reference sequence). In DNA, the CDR3 is TGTGCCAGCACCCTACTAGCGGGGGGTATCACAGATACGCAGTATTTT. It yields the protein CASTLLAGGITDTQYF.

The table lists this clonotype with a few counts. This chain connects TRBV30 to TRBJ1-1, with D unresolved. The CDR3 has 13 amino acids. Germline V lookup: CDR1 GTSNPN, CDR2 SVGIG (reference sequence). The V and J ends lost 3 bases and 5 bases respectively, with 13 bases between them. For the CDR3, the DNA is TGTGCCTGGAGAGGTGTCGCAAGAACTGAAGCTTTCTTT. Translation: CAWRGVARTEAFF. Full variable domain (outside the CDR3, taken from reference TRBV30 and TRBJ1-1): SQTIHQWPATLVQPVGSPLSLECTVEGTSNPNLYWYRQAAGRGLQLLFYSVGIGQISSEVPQNLSASRPQDRQFILSSKKLLLSDSGFYLCAWRGVARTEAFFGQGTRLTVV.

This clonotype was counted a few times. CDR3 protein: CASSLDWGLAGGYEQFF. Here the CDR3 DNA reads TGCGCCAGCAGCTTGGATTGGGGACTAGCGGGGGGCTATGAGCAGTTCTTC. The chain has TRBV5-1 and TRBJ2-1; 15 nucleotides line up with TRBD2. The V and J ends lost 0 bases and 8 bases, in that order; junction bases with no gene match: 6. This CDR3 region has 17 residues. Germline V gives CDR1 SGHRS, CDR2 YFSETQ.

The chain links TRBV6-5 to TRBJ1-2; 9 bases match TRBD1. Trimming removed 7 bases from V and 6 bases from J; junction bases left unmatched: 9. Germline V gene lookup returns CDR1 MNHEY and CDR2 SVGAGI. CDR3 length: 14 amino acids. The CDR3 reads CASTPGQGENGYTF. CDR3 coding DNA: TGTGCCAGCACCCCGGGACAGGGAGAGAATGGCTACACCTTC.

Comments on this clonotype: One junction end does not reproduce the germline sequence, and a read error may be involved. CDR3 in amino acids: CASSSAGRTSTDTKYF. In DNA, the CDR3 is TGCGCCAGCAGCTCTGCCGGGCGGACTAGCACAGATACGAAGTATTTT. The gene calls are TRBV5-1 and TRBJ2-3, with 8 bases lining up with TRBD2. Germline-derived CDR1 and CDR2 are SGHRS and YFSETQ. The CDR3 extends over 16 amino acids. The variable domain in full, with the rest retrieved from reference TRBV5-1 and TRBJ2-3, is KAGVTQTPRYLIKTRGQQVTLSCSPISGHRSVSWYQQTPGQGLQFLFEYFSETQRNKGNFPGRFSGRQFSNSRSEMNVSTLELGDSALYLCASSSAGRTSTDTKYFGPGTRLTVL.

This clonotype appeared a few times. The chain links TRBV10-3 to TRBJ1-2; D might be TRBD1 (6 bases). V gave up 5 bases and J gave up 3 bases, with 13 bases separating them. Looked up from germline, CDR1 is ENHRY and CDR2 is SYGVKD. This CDR3 region has 14 residues. Written as DNA, the CDR3 is TGTGCCATCAGTATCTCCGGGACATACTATGGCTACACCTTC. Translated: CAISISGTYYGYTF.

This clonotype came up a few times. V usage is TRBV10-3 and J usage is TRBJ1-2; D is possibly TRBD1 (5 bases). This CDR3 is 13 amino acids long. Germline CDR1 and CDR2: ENHRY and SYGVKD. The V end lost 9 bases, the J end lost 8 bases, and 19 bases lay between the germline ends. CDR3: CAIRGQSILGYTF. The DNA for the CDR3 is TGTGCCATTCGGGGCCAATCAATTTTGGGCTACACCTTC.

The rearrangement joins TRBV9 to TRBJ2-6; either TRBD1 or TRBD2 may fit D (5 bases each). The CDR3 runs to 16 residues. V lost 4 bases and J lost 4, with 15 bases in between. Germline V gene sequence: CDR1 SGDLS, CDR2 YYNGEE. The CDR3 DNA is TGTGCCAGCAGCCCGAGTTGGGGGTCCGGGGCCAACGTCCTGACTTTC. Amino acids: CASSPSWGSGANVLTF.

V and J are TRBV4-2 and TRBJ1-1; 7 positions match TRBD1. This CDR3 comprises 14 residues. CDR1 is LGHNA, CDR2 YNFKEQ, per germline. V was pared by 2 bases and J by 3 bases, with 3 bases of the junction left unmatched. The DNA of the CDR3 is TGTGCCAGCAGCCAACAAGACAGGGACACTGAAGCTTTCTTT. Encoded protein: CASSQQDRDTEAFF.

The chain is built from TRBV12-3 or TRBV12-4 and TRBJ2-2; tentatively, D is TRBD1 or TRBD2 (6 bases each). With 7 bases removed from V and 4 bases from J, the gap between germline ends came to 16 bases. The CDR3 is 15 residues long. The DNA for the CDR3 is TGTGCCAGCACCGTAAGGGGGGCCGGCACCGGGGAGCTGTTTTTT. Its translation is CASTVRGAGTGELFF.

This clonotype was counted only a few times. The chain links TRBV18 to TRBJ1-6; D gene uncertain. The CDR3 runs to 13 residues. V shed 1 base and J shed 8 bases, with 6 bases lying between them. In germline, CDR1 is KGHSH, CDR2 LQKENI. CDR3 DNA sequence: TGTGCCAGCTCACCACTCTCAGATTCACCCCTCCACTTT. Encoded protein: CASSPLSDSPLHF.

The chain links TRBV7-2 to TRBJ2-3, with 7 nucleotides matching TRBD2. Germline V gene sequence: CDR1 SGHTA, CDR2 FQGNSA. V shed 5 bases and J 0 bases; nucleotides not matched to a gene: 8. The CDR3 runs 16 residues. CDR3 region: CASSLTSGASTDTQYF. The CDR3 coding sequence is TGTGCCAGCAGCCTTACAAGCGGGGCAAGCACAGATACGCAGTATTTT.

The chain links TRBV7-2 to TRBJ1-2; tentative D call: TRBD1 (5 bases). Trimming cost V 5 bases and J 5 bases, with 12 bases left between them. The CDR3 loop spans 13 amino acids. Germline V gene lookup returns CDR1 SGHTA and CDR2 FQGNSA. CDR3 coding DNA: TGTGCCAGCAGCGTCGGGACGGAGTATGGCTACACCTTC. Translation gives CASSVGTEYGYTF.

This clonotype was counted only a few times. This chain links TRBV9 with TRBJ2-5; D is uncertain. The length of the CDR3 is 15 residues. CDR1 SGDLS and CDR2 YYNGEE come from the germline V gene. Trimming cost V 0 bases and J 2 bases, with 11 bases left between them. CDR3 protein: CASSVALGSQETQYF. Written as DNA, the CDR3 is TGTGCCAGCAGCGTAGCCCTCGGCAGTCAAGAGACCCAGTACTTC.

This chain links TRBV7-2 with TRBJ2-3, with TRBD2 matching over 7 bases. The V segment lost 7 bases and the J segment 6 bases; nucleotides outside the gene matches: 7. Per germline, CDR1 SGHTA and CDR2 FQGNSA. The CDR3 covers 13 residues. In nucleotides, the CDR3 is TGTGCCAGCACAAATGTGGGGGGGGATACGCAGTATTTT. Translated: CASTNVGGDTQYF. The entire variable domain, with the rest obtained from reference TRBV7-2 and TRBJ2-3, is as follows: GAGVSQSPSNKVTEKGKDVELRCDPISGHTALYWYRQSLGQGLEFLIYFQGNSAPDKSGLPSDRFSAERTGGSVSTLTIQRTQQEDSAVYLCASTNVGGDTQYFGPGTRLTVL.

This chain connects TRBV6-5 to TRBJ1-6; no firm D call. V lost 2 bases, J lost 11 bases, and 10 bases lay in between. Germline values: CDR1 MNHEY, CDR2 SVGAGI. CDR3 length equals 13 residues. Written as DNA, the CDR3 is TGTGCCAGCAGTTACAACGGGCTTCCACCCCTCCACTTT. Amino acids: CASSYNGLPPLHF.

V and J are TRBV5-1 and TRBJ2-7; D is possibly TRBD1 (7 bases). V lost 3 bases to trimming and J lost 6 bases, with 16 bases between them. The CDR3 has 14 amino acids. The germline V gene has CDR1 SGHRS and CDR2 YFSETQ. The CDR3 sequence: CASSWGDSLSEQYV. CDR3 nucleotide sequence: TGCGCCAGCAGCTGGGGGGACAGCCTTTCCGAGCAGTACGTC.

The chain has TRBV7-2 and TRBJ2-4; TRBD2 agrees at 9 bases. The V segment lost 3 bases and the J segment 0 bases; nucleotides outside the gene matches: 3. The V gene's germline CDR1 is SGHTA and CDR2 FQGNSA. The CDR3 is made up of 16 amino acids. The CDR3 DNA reads TGTGCCAGCAGCTTTACTAGCGGGCTAGCCAAAAACATTCAGTACTTC. It specifies CASSFTSGLAKNIQYF. Drawing the rest from reference TRBV7-2 and TRBJ2-4, the complete variable domain is GAGVSQSPSNKVTEKGKDVELRCDPISGHTALYWYRQSLGQGLEFLIYFQGNSAPDKSGLPSDRFSAERTGGSVSTLTIQRTQQEDSAVYLCASSFTSGLAKNIQYFGAGTRLSVL.

A few counts support this clonotype. The chain recombines TRBV12-3 or TRBV12-4 with TRBJ2-4; no clear D gene. CDR3 length: 15 amino acids. V was pared by 0 bases and J by 1 base, with 7 bases between. Here the CDR3 reads CASSLAVRAKNIQYF. CDR3 DNA: TGTGCCAGCAGTTTAGCAGTCAGGGCCAAAAACATTCAGTACTTC.

This chain joins TRBV13 and TRBJ2-5; 12 bases are a match to TRBD2. The CDR3 runs 15 residues. CDR1 and CDR2 (germline): PRHDT, FYEKMQ (reference sequence). V shed 5 bases, J shed 4 bases, and the junction held 5 bases outside the gene matches. CDR3 region: CASSRTSGVGETQYF. Here the CDR3 DNA reads TGTGCCAGCAGCCGGACTAGCGGGGTCGGAGAGACCCAGTACTTC.

This clonotype was seen ten or more times. The V and J genes are TRBV4-3 and TRBJ2-1; D tentatively fits TRBD1 or TRBD2 (6 bases each). Germline-derived CDR1 and CDR2 are LGHNA and YSLEER. The CDR3 totals 16 residues. Trimming pared 3 bases from V and 0 bases from J, leaving 12 bases between. For the CDR3, the DNA is TGCGCCAGCAGCCACGAGGGGGGCAGCTCCTACAATGAGCAGTTCTTC. Amino acid sequence: CASSHEGGSSYNEQFF.